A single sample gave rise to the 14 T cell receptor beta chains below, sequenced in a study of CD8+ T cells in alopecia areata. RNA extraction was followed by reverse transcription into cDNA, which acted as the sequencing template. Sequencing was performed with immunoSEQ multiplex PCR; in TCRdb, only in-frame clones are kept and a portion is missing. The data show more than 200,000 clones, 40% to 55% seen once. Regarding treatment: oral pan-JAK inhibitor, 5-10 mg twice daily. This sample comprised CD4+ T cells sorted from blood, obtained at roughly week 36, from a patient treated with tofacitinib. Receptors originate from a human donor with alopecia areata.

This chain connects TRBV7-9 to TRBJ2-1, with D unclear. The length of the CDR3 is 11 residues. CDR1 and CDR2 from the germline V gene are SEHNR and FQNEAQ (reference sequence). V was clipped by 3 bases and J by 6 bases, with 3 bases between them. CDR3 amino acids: CASSLGNEQFF. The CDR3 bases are TGTGCCAGCAGCTTGGGCAATGAGCAGTTCTTC. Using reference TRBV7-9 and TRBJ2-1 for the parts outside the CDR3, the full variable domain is DTGVSQNPRHKITKRGQNVTFRCDPISEHNRLYWYRQTLGQGPEFLTYFQNEAQLEKSRLLSDRFSAERPKGSFSTLEIQRTEQGDSAMYLCASSLGNEQFFGPGTRLTVL.

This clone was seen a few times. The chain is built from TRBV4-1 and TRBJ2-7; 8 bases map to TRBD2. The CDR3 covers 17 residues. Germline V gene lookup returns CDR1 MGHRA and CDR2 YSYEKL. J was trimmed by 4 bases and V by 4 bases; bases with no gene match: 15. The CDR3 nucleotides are TGCGCCAGCAGCCGAGCCACGGCGGGACTAGGGACGTACGAGCAGTACTTC. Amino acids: CASSRATAGLGTYEQYF.

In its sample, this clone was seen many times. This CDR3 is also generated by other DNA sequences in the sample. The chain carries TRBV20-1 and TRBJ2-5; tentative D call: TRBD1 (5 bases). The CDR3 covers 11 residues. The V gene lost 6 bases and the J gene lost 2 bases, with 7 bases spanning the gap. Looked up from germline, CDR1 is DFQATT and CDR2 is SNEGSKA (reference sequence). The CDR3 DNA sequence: TGCAGTGCGACAGATCAAGAGACCCAGTACTTC. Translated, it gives CSATDQETQYF.

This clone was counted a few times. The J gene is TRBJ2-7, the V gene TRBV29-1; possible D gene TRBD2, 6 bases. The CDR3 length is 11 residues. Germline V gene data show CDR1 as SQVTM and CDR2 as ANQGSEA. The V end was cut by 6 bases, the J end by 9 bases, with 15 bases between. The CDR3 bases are TGCAGCGTCGCCGCGGGGTCAGGGCAGTACTTC. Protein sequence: CSVAAGSGQYF.

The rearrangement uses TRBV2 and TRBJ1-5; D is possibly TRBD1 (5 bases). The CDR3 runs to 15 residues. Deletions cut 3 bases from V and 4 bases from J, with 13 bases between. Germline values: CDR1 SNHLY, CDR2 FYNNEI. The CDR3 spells CASSDPRAGNQPQHF. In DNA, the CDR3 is TGTGCCAGCAGTGACCCTCGGGCAGGGAATCAGCCCCAGCATTTT.

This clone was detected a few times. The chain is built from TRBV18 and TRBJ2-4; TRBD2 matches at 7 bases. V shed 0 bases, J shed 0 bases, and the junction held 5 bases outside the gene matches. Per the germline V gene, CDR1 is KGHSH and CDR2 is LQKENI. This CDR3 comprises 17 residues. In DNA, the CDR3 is TGTGCCAGCTCACCACCTGGGAGGGAACTAGCCAAAAACATTCAGTACTTC. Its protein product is CASSPPGRELAKNIQYF.

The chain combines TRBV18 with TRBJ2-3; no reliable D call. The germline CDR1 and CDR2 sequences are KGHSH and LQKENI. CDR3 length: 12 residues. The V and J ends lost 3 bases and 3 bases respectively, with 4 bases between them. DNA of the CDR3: TGTGCCAGCTCACCCCAGACAGATACGCAGTATTTT. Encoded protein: CASSPQTDTQYF.

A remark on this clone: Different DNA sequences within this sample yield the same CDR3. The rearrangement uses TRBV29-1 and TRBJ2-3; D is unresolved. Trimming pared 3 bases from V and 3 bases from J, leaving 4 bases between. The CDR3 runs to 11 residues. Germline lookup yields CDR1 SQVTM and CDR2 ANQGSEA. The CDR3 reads CSVDLTDTQYF. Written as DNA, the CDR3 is TGCAGCGTTGATTTAACAGATACGCAGTATTTT.

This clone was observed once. This CDR3 reads CAWQGARTNEKLFF. The CDR3 nucleotides are TGTGCCTGGCAGGGGGCGCGAACTAATGAAAAACTGTTTTTT. This chain joins TRBV30 and TRBJ1-4; 8 bases agree with TRBD1. V was clipped by 5 bases and J by 1 base; unmatched bases: 3. CDR3 length equals 14 residues. Germline V gives CDR1 GTSNPN, CDR2 SVGIG (reference sequence).

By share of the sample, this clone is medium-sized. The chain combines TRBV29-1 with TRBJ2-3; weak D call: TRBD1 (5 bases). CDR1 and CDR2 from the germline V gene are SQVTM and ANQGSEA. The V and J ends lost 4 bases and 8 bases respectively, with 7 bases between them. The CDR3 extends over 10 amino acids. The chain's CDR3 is CSVGGGTQYF. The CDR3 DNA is TGCAGCGTTGGGGGCGGTACGCAGTATTTT.

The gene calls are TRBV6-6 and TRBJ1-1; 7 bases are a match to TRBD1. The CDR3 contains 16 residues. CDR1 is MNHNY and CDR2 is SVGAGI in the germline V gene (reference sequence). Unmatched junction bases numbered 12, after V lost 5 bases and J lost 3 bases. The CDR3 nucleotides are TGTGCCAGCAGTCCACAGGGGCGTCCGGTTGACACTGAAGCTTTCTTT. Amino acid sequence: CASSPQGRPVDTEAFF.

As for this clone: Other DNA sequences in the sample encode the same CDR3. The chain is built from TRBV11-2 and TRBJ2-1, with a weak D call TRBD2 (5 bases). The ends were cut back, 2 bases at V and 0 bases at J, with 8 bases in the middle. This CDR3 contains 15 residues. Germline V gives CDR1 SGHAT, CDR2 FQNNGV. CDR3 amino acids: CASSLFGGSYNEQFF. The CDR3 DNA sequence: TGTGCCAGCAGCTTATTCGGAGGCTCCTACAATGAGCAGTTCTTC.

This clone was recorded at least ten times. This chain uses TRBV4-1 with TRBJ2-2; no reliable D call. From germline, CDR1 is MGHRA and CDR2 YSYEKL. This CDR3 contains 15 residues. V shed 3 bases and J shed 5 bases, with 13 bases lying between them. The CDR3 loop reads CASSQAFSLTGELFF. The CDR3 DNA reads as TGCGCCAGCAGCCAGGCGTTTTCTCTTACCGGGGAGCTGTTTTTT.

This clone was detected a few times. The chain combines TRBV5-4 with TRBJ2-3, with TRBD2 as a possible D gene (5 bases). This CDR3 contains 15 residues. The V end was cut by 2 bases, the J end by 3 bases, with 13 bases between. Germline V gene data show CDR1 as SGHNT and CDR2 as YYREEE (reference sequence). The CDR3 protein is CASSFSGGWTDTQYF. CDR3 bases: TGTGCCAGCAGCTTTTCTGGAGGTTGGACAGATACGCAGTATTTT.